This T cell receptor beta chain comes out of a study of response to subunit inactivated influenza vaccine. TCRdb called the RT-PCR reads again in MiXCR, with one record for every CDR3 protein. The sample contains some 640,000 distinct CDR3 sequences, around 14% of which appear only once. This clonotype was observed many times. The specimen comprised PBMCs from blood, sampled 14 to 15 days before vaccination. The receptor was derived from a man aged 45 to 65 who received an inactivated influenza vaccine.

CDR3 DNA: TGTGCCAGCAGCCCCTGGGACAGGGAACACGAGCAGTACTTC. The encoded protein is CASSPWDREHEQYF. The V call is TRBV5-6, the J call TRBJ2-7, with 9 bases fitting TRBD1. CDR1 and CDR2 (germline): SGHDT, YYEEEE. Trimming cost V 4 bases and J 5 bases; bases outside gene matches: 7. The CDR3 totals 14 residues.